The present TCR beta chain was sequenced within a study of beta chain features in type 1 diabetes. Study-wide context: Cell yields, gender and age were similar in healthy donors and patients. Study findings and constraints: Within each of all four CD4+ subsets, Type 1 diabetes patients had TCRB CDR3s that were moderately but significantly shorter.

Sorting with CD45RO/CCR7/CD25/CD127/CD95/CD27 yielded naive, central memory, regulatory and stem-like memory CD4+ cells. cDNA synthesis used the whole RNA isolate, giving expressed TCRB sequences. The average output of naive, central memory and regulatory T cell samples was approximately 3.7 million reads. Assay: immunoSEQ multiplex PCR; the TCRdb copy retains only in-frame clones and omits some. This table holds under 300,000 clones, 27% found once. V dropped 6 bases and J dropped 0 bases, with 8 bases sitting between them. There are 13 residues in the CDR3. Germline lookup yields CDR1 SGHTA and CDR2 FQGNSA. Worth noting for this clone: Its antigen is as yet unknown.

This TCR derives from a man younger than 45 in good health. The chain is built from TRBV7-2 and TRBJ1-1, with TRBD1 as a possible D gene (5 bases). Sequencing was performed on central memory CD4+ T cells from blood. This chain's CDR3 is CASSGGMNTEAFF. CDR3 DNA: TGTGCCAGCAGTGGGGGGATGAACACTGAAGCTTTCTTT.